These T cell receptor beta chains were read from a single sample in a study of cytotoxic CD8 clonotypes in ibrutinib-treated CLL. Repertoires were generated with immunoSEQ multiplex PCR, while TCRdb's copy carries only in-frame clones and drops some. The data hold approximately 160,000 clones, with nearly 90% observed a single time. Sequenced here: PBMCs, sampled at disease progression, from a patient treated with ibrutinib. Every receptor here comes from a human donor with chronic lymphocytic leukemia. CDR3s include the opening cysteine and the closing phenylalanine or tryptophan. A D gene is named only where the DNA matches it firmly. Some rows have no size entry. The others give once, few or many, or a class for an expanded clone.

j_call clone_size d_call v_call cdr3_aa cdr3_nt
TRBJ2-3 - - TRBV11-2 CASIPFPRGPTDTQYF TGTGCCAGCATCCCCTTCCCCCGGGGGCCCACAGATACGCAGTATTTT
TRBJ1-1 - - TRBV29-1 CSVHRGVMNTEAFF TGCAGCGTTCACAGAGGGGTTATGAACACTGAAGCTTTCTTT
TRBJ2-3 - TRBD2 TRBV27 CASSFHPSTSGRYTQYF TGTGCCAGCAGTTTCCACCCCTCGACTAGCGGGAGATATACGCAGTATTTT
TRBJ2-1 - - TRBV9 CASSVDSGIGNEQFF TGTGCCAGCAGCGTAGATTCCGGGATCGGAAATGAGCAGTTCTTC
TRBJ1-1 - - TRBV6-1 CASSEFRSGDTEAFF TGTGCCAGCAGTGAATTTAGGTCTGGGGACACTGAAGCTTTCTTT
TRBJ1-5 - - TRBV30 CAWSSGVVDNQPQHF TGTGCCTGGAGTTCAGGGGTGGTAGACAATCAGCCCCAGCATTTT
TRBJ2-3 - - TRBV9 CASSVEGVTDTQYF TGTGCCAGCAGCGTCGAGGGTGTGACAGATACGCAGTATTTT
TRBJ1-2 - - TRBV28 CASRYRINYGYTF TGTGCCAGCAGGTACAGAATTAACTATGGCTACACCTTC
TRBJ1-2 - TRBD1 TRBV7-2 CASSPGQGYGYTF TGTGCCAGCAGCCCGGGACAGGGATATGGCTACACCTTC
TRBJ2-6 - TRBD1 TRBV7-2 CASSLYGQGARSGANVLTF TGTGCCAGCAGCTTATACGGACAGGGGGCCCGCTCTGGGGCCAACGTCCTGACTTTC
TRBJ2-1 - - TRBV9 CASTRDRAYNEQFF TGTGCCAGCACACGGGACCGAGCCTACAATGAGCAGTTCTTC
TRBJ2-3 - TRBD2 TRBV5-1 CASSPASGSGVRYTQYF TGCGCCAGCAGCCCTGCCTCAGGGAGCGGGGTTAGGTATACGCAGTATTTT
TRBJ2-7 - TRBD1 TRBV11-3 CASSLVGTAYEQYF TGTGCCAGCAGCTTAGTAGGGACAGCCTACGAGCAGTACTTC
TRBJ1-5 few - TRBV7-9 CASSSDRNNQPQHF TGTGCCAGCAGCTCGGACAGAAACAATCAGCCCCAGCATTTT
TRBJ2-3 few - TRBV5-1 CASSLVGSAVASTDTQYF TGCGCCAGCAGCTTGGTCGGTAGCGCTGTGGCTAGCACAGATACGCAGTATTTT
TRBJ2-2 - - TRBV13 CASSLIPGELFF TGTGCCAGCAGCTTAATCCCCGGGGAGCTGTTTTTT
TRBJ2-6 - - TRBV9 CASSAYSSAGANVLTF TGTGCCAGCAGCGCCTACTCTAGTGCTGGGGCCAACGTCCTGACTTTC
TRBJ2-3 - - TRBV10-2 CASSPATDTDTQYF TGCGCCAGCAGCCCCGCGACCGACACAGATACGCAGTATTTT
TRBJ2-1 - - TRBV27 CASSLSSQGNEQFF TGTGCCAGCAGTTTATCATCCCAGGGCAATGAGCAGTTCTTC
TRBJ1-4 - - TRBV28 CASSFQTATNEKLFF TGTGCCAGCAGTTTTCAGACAGCTACTAATGAAAAACTGTTTTTT
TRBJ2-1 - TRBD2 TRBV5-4 CASSYRLAASSYNEQFF TGTGCCAGCAGCTACCGACTAGCGGCGAGCTCCTACAATGAGCAGTTCTTC
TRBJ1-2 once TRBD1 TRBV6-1 CASSAVHGTATYGYTF TGTGCCAGCAGTGCCGTTCACGGGACAGCCACCTATGGCTACACCTTC
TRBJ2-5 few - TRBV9 CASSVGGRVETQYF TGTGCCAGCAGCGTCGGGGGGCGAGTGGAGACCCAGTACTTC
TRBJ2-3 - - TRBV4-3 CASSQDLRQDSTDTQYF TGCGCCAGCAGCCAAGATCTACGGCAGGATAGCACAGATACGCAGTATTTT
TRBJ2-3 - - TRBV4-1 CASSQWGLTGLSDTQYF TGCGCCAGCAGCCAATGGGGGTTGACGGGACTTTCCGATACGCAGTATTTT
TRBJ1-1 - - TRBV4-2 CASSRDRSSTEAFF TGTGCCAGCAGCCGAGACAGGTCAAGCACTGAAGCTTTCTTT
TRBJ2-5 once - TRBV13 CASSLRTEETQYF TGTGCCAGCAGCCTCCGGACGGAAGAGACCCAGTACTTC
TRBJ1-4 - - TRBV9 CASTRGLGEKLFF TGTGCCAGCACCCGGGGGTTGGGAGAAAAACTGTTTTTT
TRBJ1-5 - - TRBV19 CASSSGGGGQPQHF TGTGCCAGTAGTTCGGGAGGGGGTGGTCAGCCCCAGCATTTT
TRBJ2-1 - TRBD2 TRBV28 CASVTSGRLGEQFF TGTGCCAGCGTGACTAGCGGAAGACTGGGTGAGCAGTTCTTC
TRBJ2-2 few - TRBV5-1 CASSSDGNTGELFF TGCGCCAGCAGCTCAGACGGGAACACCGGGGAGCTGTTTTTT
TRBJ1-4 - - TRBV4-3 CASSLLWKQGTKVEKLFF TGCGCCAGCAGCCTCCTTTGGAAACAGGGAACAAAGGTTGAAAAACTGTTTTTT
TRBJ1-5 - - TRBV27 CASSLSAIGVGGGQPQHF TGTGCCAGCAGTTTATCCGCCATTGGGGTGGGGGGAGGACAGCCCCAGCATTTT
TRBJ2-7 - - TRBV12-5 CASGLSGFASMLNEQYF TGTGCTAGTGGTTTGTCTGGGTTCGCGAGTATGTTGAACGAGCAGTACTTC
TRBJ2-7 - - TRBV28 CASRPHRQFYEQYF TGTGCCAGCAGACCACACCGACAGTTCTACGAGCAGTACTTC
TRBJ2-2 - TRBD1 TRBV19 CASTIQGSYTGELFF TGTGCCAGTACCATACAGGGGTCGTACACCGGGGAGCTGTTTTTT
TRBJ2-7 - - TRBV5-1 CASSRRTDSSDEQYF TGCGCCAGCAGTAGACGTACTGATTCTAGCGACGAGCAGTACTTC
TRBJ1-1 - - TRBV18 CASSPLGADTEAFF TGTGCCAGCTCACCACTGGGAGCTGACACTGAAGCTTTCTTT
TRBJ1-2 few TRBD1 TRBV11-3 CARTGNYGYTF TGTGCCAGGACAGGGAACTATGGCTACACCTTC
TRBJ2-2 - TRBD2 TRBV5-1 CAGRAGGTGELFF TGCGCCGGGCGAGCGGGAGGAACCGGGGAGCTGTTTTTT
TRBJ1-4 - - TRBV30 CAWSPPSDEKLFF TGTGCCTGGAGTCCCCCGTCGGATGAAAAACTGTTTTTT
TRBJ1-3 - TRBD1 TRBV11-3 CASSSRDRGSSGNTIYF TGTGCCAGCAGCTCGAGGGACAGGGGAAGCTCTGGAAACACCATATATTTT
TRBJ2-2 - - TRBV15 CATSRDPTANTGELFF TGTGCCACCAGCAGAGATCCTACAGCGAACACCGGGGAGCTGTTTTTT
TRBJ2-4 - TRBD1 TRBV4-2 CASSQDRTGQNIQYF TGTGCCAGCAGCCAAGACCGGACAGGTCAAAACATTCAGTACTTC
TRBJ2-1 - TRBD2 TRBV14 CASTKGWGGSSPNEQFF TGTGCCAGCACCAAAGGGTGGGGCGGGAGTAGCCCCAATGAGCAGTTCTTC
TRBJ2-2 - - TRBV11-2 CASSLALVSTGELFF TGTGCCAGCAGCTTAGCTCTAGTGTCCACCGGGGAGCTGTTTTTT
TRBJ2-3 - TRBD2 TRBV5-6 CASSFLAGGIWGPDTQYF TGTGCCAGCAGCTTCCTAGCGGGAGGGATTTGGGGCCCAGATACGCAGTATTTT
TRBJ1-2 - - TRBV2 CASSGGGEDVYGYTF TGTGCCAGCAGTGGGGGAGGGGAGGATGTATATGGCTACACCTTC
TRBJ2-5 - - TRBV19 CASTLRLGRETQYF TGTGCCAGTACCCTAAGACTAGGCCGGGAGACCCAGTACTTC
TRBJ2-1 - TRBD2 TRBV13 CASSLLAGIHEQFF TGTGCCAGCAGCTTACTAGCGGGAATACATGAGCAGTTCTTC
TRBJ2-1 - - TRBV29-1 CSVEDGGKMWAYNEQFF TGCAGCGTTGAAGACGGAGGAAAGATGTGGGCCTACAATGAGCAGTTCTTC
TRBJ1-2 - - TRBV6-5 CASRTTARRTYGYTF TGTGCCAGCAGGACGACAGCCCGACGAACCTATGGCTACACCTTC
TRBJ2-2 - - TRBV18 CASSPQEMTTGELFF TGTGCCAGCTCACCCCAGGAAATGACCACCGGGGAGCTGTTTTTT
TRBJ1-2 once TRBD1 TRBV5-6 CASSLGTTGANYGYTF TGTGCCAGCAGCTTGGGGACGACAGGGGCGAACTATGGCTACACCTTC
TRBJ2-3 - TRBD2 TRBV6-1 CASSADFLAGLTDTQYF TGTGCCAGCAGTGCAGATTTTCTAGCGGGCTTAACAGATACGCAGTATTTT
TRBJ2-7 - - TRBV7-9 CASSLPADLEQYF TGTGCCAGCAGCTTACCGGCGGATCTCGAGCAGTACTTC